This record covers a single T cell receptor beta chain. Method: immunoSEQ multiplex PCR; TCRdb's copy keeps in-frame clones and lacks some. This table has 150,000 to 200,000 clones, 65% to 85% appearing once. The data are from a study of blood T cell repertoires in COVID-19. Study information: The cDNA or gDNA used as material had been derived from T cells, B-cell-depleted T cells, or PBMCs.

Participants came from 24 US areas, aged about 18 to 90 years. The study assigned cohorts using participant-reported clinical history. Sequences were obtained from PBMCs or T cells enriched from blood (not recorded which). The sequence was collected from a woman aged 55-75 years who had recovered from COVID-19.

The CDR3 region is CASSLRDRGNTIYF. The CDR3 DNA reads TGTGCCAGCAGCCTCCGGGACAGGGGAAACACCATATATTTT. V is TRBV7-8 and J is TRBJ2-2; 8 nucleotides match TRBD1. The DNA end lines up better with TRBJ1-3; the J call may be wrong. Germline CDR1 and CDR2: SGHVS and FQNEAQ. This CDR3 region has 14 residues.